A single sample is the source of the 14 T cell receptor beta chains below, sequenced in a study of blood T cell repertoires in COVID-19. Only in-frame clones appear in the TCRdb table, and some are missing; sequencing was by immunoSEQ multiplex PCR. The table lists roughly 250,000 clones, about 87% of them singletons, with 3% in the top ten. Sequencing was done on a sample of PBMCs or T cells enriched from blood (not recorded which). All receptors derive from a woman aged 50 to 60 who had recovered from COVID-19.

The chain joins TRBV7-6 to TRBJ1-6; a weak D match, TRBD1 (5 bases). This CDR3 is built from 16 residues. The V end was cut by 1 base, the J end by 7 bases, with 14 bases between. The germline V gene encodes CDR1 SGHVS and CDR2 FNYEAQ. The CDR3 protein is CASSLESRARNSPLHF. The CDR3 DNA sequence: TGTGCCAGCAGCTTAGAGTCCAGGGCAAGGAATTCACCCCTCCACTTT.

This chain links TRBV7-3 with TRBJ1-2; 12 bases align to TRBD1. Germline CDR1 SGHTA, CDR2 FQGTGA. J was trimmed by 2 bases and V by 5 bases; bases with no gene match: 3. The CDR3 contains 15 residues. The CDR3 DNA follows: TGTGCCAGCAGCCTCGGGACAGGGGGCAACTATGGCTACACCTTC. It yields the protein CASSLGTGGNYGYTF.

This chain joins TRBV4-2 and TRBJ1-1; the match to TRBD1 covers 7 bases. Germline values: CDR1 LGHNA, CDR2 YNFKEQ. CDR3 length equals 14 residues. Unmatched junction bases numbered 3, after V lost 4 bases and J lost 1 base. The CDR3: CASSRGTENTEAFF. In nucleotides, the CDR3 is TGTGCCAGCAGCCGCGGGACAGAGAACACTGAAGCTTTCTTT.

The rearrangement joins TRBV5-4 to TRBJ2-2; D is unresolved. Trimming stripped 3 bases from V and 5 bases from J, with 14 bases between. Germline V CDR1 and CDR2: SGHNT, YYREEE (reference sequence). This CDR3 has 15 residues. In nucleotides, the CDR3 is TGTGCCAGCAGCTCAAATCCGGGTGGGACCGGGGAGCTGTTTTTT. This codes for CASSSNPGGTGELFF. The full variable domain, with the rest looked up from reference TRBV5-4 and TRBJ2-2, is ETGVTQSPTHLIKTRGQQVTLRCSSQSGHNTVSWYQQALGQGPQFIFQYYREEENGRGNFPPRFSGLQFPNYSSELNVNALELDDSALYLCASSSNPGGTGELFFGEGSRLTVL.

This clone was seen a single time. This chain uses TRBV19 with TRBJ2-4, with 8 bases aligning to TRBD1. Per germline, CDR1 LNHDA and CDR2 SQIVND (reference sequence). CDR3 length equals 16 residues. Trimming removed 5 bases from V and 0 bases from J; junction bases left unmatched: 6. CDR3 DNA: TGTGCCAGTAGTGAACCGGGACAGGTAGCCAAAAACATTCAGTACTTC. It yields the protein CASSEPGQVAKNIQYF.

V and J are TRBV3-1 (or the pseudogene TRBV3-2) and TRBJ1-2, with D unresolved. Trimming took off 5 bases at V and 4 bases at J, with 20 bases between the two ends. Per germline, CDR1 LGHDT and CDR2 YNNKEL (reference sequence). This CDR3 has 16 amino acids. The CDR3 coding sequence is TGTGCCAGCAGCGAAACGAGGAACCTCGTAGGCTATGGCTACACCTTC. Its protein is CASSETRNLVGYGYTF.

The chain recombines TRBV11-2 with TRBJ2-1; 8 bases agree with TRBD2. The V gene end was trimmed by 4 bases and the J gene end by 0 bases; junction bases not matched to a gene: 5. The CDR3 runs to 16 residues. CDR1 and CDR2 (germline): SGHAT, FQNNGV. The CDR3 DNA reads as TGTGCCAGCAGCTCGTCCAGCGGGAGCTCCTACAATGAGCAGTTCTTC. Translation gives CASSSSSGSSYNEQFF.

This clone was recorded only once. V and J are TRBV28 and TRBJ2-1; D might be TRBD1 (5 bases). The ends were cut back, 3 bases at V and 2 bases at J, with 8 bases in the middle. Per germline, CDR1 MDHEN and CDR2 SYDVKM. This CDR3 has 14 amino acids. The DNA for the CDR3 is TGTGCCAGCAGTTTCCAGGGTACCTACAATGAGCAGTTCTTC. The encoded protein is CASSFQGTYNEQFF. The full variable domain, completed using reference TRBV28 and TRBJ2-1, is DVKVTQSSRYLVKRTGEKVFLECVQDMDHENMFWYRQDPGLGLRLIYFSYDVKMKEKGDIPEGYSVSREKKERFSLILESASTNQTSMYLCASSFQGTYNEQFFGPGTRLTVL.

The V and J genes are TRBV6-2 or TRBV6-3 and TRBJ2-5; D might be TRBD1 (5 bases). Trimming left V 2 bases short and J 4 bases short, with 11 bases between. The CDR3 covers 14 residues. Germline V gene data show CDR1 as MNHEY and CDR2 as SVGEGT. The CDR3 here is CASSYIRVSETQYF. CDR3 nucleotide sequence: TGTGCCAGCAGTTACATCAGGGTCTCAGAGACCCAGTACTTC.

The chain couples TRBV11-2 to TRBJ2-1; perhaps TRBD1 as D (6 bases). The CDR3 has 16 residues. The germline gives CDR1 SGHAT, CDR2 FQNNGV. V lost 5 bases and J 3 bases, leaving 17 bases between the germline ends. In DNA, the CDR3 is TGTGCCAGCAGCCCTCTGCCCCGCAGGGGCTACAATGAGCAGTTCTTC. It is translated as CASSPLPRRGYNEQFF.

The CDR3 loop is CASSRLTAHPAEAFF. CDR3 nucleotide sequence: TGTGCCAGCAGCCGACTGACAGCACACCCCGCTGAAGCTTTCTTT. The rearrangement uses TRBV7-9 and TRBJ1-1; D possibly corresponds to TRBD1 (5 bases). The CDR3 sequence is 15 residues long. Between the trimmed V and J ends, which lost 5 bases and 6 bases, there was a span of 19 bases. Germline V gives CDR1 SEHNR, CDR2 FQNEAQ (reference sequence).

The chain has TRBV5-1 and TRBJ2-7; TRBD1 matches at 9 bases. Germline V gene data show CDR1 as SGHRS and CDR2 as YFSETQ. This CDR3 comprises 15 residues. Trimming removed 4 bases from V and 1 base from J; junction bases left unmatched: 6. The CDR3 region is CASSSPGTGSYEQYF. DNA for the CDR3: TGCGCCAGCAGCAGTCCCGGGACAGGGTCCTACGAGCAGTACTTC.

This rearrangement joins TRBV28 to TRBJ1-1, with D possibly TRBD1 on 5 matching bases. Germline CDR1 and CDR2: MDHEN and SYDVKM. Trimming removed 2 bases at V and 4 bases at J, with 23 bases between. The CDR3 is 18 amino acids. The chain's CDR3 is CASSLSYRKTGGVTEAFF. CDR3 nucleotides: TGTGCCAGCAGTTTAAGTTATCGGAAAACTGGAGGGGTCACTGAAGCTTTCTTT. The complete variable domain, with remaining parts taken from reference TRBV28 and TRBJ1-1, reads DVKVTQSSRYLVKRTGEKVFLECVQDMDHENMFWYRQDPGLGLRLIYFSYDVKMKEKGDIPEGYSVSREKKERFSLILESASTNQTSMYLCASSLSYRKTGGVTEAFFGQGTRLTVV.

This chain links TRBV9 with TRBJ2-7, with D perhaps matching TRBD2 (7 bases). Trimming pared 0 bases from V and 4 bases from J, leaving 14 bases between. The CDR3 is 15 residues long. CDR1 and CDR2 (germline): SGDLS, YYNGEE. The CDR3 loop is CASSVVPGGPYEQYF. Written as DNA, the CDR3 is TGTGCCAGCAGCGTAGTTCCCGGGGGGCCATACGAGCAGTACTTC.